The source of this T cell receptor (beta chain) is a study of blood T cell repertoires in COVID-19. Germline trimming cut 3 bases from V and 4 bases from J; bases unmatched to any gene: 2. This CDR3 is built from 13 residues. Germline V lookup: CDR1 SQVTM, CDR2 ANQGSEA. As concerns this clone: Within the sample, other DNA sequences also encode this same CDR3.

Per the original methods: Amplifying reference gene primers gave estimates of nucleated cell counts. TCRdb's copy holds only in-frame clones and misses some; the assay was immunoSEQ multiplex PCR. The V and J calls and clone size were taken over from that table, and D and trimming were inferred from the DNA. This sample has about 210,000 clones, with about nine tenths found just once. The sample comprised peripheral blood. The receptor comes from a middle-aged man with acute or convalescent COVID-19. This chain connects TRBV29-1 to TRBJ2-3; 9 bases fit TRBD2. For the CDR3, the DNA is TGCAGCGTTGAGGAGCGGGGGGCAGATACGCAGTATTTT. Its protein product is CSVEERGADTQYF.